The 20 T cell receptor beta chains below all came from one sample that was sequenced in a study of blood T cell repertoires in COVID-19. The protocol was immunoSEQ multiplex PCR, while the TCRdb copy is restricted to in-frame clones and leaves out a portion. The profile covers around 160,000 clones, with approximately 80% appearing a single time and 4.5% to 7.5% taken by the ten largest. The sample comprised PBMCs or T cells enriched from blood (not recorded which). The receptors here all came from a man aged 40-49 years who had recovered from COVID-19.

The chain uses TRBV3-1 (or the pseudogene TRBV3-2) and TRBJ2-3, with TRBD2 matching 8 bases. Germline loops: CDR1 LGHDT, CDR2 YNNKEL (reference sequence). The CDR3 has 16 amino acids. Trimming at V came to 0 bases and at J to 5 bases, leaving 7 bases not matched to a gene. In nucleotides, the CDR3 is TGTGCCAGCAGCCAAGACGGGGCGGGGGGCAAAGATACGCAGTATTTT. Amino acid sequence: CASSQDGAGGKDTQYF.

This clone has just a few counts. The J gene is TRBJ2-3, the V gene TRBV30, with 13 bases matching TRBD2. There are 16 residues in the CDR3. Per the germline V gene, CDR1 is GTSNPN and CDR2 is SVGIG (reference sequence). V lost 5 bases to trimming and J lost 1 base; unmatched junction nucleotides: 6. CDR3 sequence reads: CAWAGLAGARTDTQYF. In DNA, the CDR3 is TGTGCCTGGGCTGGACTAGCGGGGGCGCGCACAGATACGCAGTATTTT.

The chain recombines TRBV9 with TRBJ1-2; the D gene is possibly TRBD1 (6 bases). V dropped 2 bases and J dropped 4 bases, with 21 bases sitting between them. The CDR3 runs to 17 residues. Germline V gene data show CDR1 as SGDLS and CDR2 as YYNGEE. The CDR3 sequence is CASSVTPGGEGGYGYTF. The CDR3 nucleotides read TGTGCCAGCAGCGTCACCCCTGGGGGGGAGGGGGGCTATGGCTACACCTTC.

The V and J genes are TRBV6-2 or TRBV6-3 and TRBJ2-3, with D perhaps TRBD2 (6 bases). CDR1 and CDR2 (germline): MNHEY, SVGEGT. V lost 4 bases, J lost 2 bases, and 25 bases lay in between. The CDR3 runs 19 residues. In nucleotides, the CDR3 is TGTGCCAGCAGTTCCCTAAAGGGCGGGGCTCAAGACCTCACAGATACGCAGTATTTT. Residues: CASSSLKGGAQDLTDTQYF.

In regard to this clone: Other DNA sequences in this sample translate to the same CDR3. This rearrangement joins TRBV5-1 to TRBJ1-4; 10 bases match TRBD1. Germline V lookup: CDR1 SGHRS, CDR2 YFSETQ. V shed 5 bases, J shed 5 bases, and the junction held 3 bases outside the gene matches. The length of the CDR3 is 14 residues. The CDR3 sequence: CASRRTGGNEKLFF. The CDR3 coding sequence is TGCGCCAGCAGGAGGACAGGGGGGAATGAAAAACTGTTTTTT.

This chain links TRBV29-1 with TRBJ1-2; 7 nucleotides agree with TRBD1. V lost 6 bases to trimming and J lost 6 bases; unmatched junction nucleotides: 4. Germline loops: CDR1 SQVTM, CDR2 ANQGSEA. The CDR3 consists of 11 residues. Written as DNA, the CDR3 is TGCAGCGTCGCCGGACAGGATGGCTACACCTTC. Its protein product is CSVAGQDGYTF.

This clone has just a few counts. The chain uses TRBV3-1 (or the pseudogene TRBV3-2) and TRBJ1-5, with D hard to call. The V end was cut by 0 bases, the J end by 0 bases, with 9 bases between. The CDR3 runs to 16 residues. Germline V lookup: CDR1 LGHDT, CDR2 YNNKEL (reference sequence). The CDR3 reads CASSQDGRYSNQPQHF. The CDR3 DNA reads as TGTGCCAGCAGCCAAGATGGCAGATATAGCAATCAGCCCCAGCATTTT.

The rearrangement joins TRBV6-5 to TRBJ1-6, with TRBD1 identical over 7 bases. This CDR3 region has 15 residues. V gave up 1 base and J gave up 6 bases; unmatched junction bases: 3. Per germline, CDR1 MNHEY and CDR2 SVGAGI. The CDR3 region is CASSYLGDSNSPLHF. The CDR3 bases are TGTGCCAGCAGTTACTTGGGGGACAGTAATTCACCCCTCCACTTT.

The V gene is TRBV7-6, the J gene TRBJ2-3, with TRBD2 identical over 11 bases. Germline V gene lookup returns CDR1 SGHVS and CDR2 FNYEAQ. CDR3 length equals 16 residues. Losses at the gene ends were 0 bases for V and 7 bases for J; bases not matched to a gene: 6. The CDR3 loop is CASSLALAGDGNTQYF. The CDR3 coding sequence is TGTGCCAGCAGCTTAGCACTAGCGGGGGACGGGAATACGCAGTATTTT.

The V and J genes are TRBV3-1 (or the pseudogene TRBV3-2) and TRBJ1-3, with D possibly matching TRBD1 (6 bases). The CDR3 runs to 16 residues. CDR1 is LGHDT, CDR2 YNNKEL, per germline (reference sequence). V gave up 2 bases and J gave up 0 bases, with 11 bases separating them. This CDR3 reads CASSQLPDSSGNTIYF. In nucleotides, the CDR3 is TGTGCCAGCAGCCAACTTCCGGACAGCTCTGGAAACACCATATATTTT.

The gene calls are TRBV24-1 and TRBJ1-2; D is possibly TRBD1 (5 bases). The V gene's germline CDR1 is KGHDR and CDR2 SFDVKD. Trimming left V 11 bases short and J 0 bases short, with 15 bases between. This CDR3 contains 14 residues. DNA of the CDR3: TGTGCCATCCAGCAGTCGGGGGCTAACTATGGCTACACCTTC. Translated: CAIQQSGANYGYTF.

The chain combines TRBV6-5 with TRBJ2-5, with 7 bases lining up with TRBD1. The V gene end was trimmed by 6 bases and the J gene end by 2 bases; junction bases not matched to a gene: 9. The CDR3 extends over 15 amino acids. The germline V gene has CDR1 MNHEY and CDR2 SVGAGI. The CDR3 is CASSLDPGGQETQYF. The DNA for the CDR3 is TGTGCCAGCAGCTTAGACCCAGGGGGACAAGAGACCCAGTACTTC.

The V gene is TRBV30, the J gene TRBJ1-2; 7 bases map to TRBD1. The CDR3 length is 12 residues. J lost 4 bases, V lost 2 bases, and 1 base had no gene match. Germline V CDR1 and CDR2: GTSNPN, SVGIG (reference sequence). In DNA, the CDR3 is TGTGCCTGGAGTCGACAGGGCTATGGCTACACCTTC. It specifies CAWSRQGYGYTF.

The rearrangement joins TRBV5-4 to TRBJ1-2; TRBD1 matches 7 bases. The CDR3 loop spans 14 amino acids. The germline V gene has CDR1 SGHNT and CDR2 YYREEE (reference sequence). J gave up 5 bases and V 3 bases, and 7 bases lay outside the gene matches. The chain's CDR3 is CASSSGTERYGYTF. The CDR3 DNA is TGTGCCAGCAGCTCCGGGACAGAGCGTTATGGCTACACCTTC.

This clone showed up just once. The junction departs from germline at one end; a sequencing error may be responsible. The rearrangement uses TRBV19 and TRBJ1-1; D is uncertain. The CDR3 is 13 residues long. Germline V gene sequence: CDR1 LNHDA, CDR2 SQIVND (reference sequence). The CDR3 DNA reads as TGTGCCAGTACCGACGGCGACCGAGTGCGGCCGATCTTT. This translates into CASTDGDRVRPIF. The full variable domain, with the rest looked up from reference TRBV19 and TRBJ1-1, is DGGITQSPKYLFRKEGQNVTLSCEQNLNHDAMYWYRQDPGQGLRLIYYSQIVNDFQKGDIAEGYSVSREKKESFPLTVTSAQKNPTAFYLCASTDGDRVRPIFGQGTRLTVV.

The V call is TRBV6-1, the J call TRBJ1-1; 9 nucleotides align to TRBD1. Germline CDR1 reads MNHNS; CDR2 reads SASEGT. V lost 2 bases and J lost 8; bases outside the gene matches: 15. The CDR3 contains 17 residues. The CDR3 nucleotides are TGTGCCAGCAGTGAATCCCTAACCCGGGACAGGGCATCCGAAGCTTTCTTT. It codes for CASSESLTRDRASEAFF.

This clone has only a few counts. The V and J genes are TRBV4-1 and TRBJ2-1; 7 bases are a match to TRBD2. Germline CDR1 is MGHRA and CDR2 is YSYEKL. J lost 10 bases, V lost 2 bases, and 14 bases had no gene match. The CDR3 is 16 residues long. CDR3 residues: CASSQLGLVIVPEQFF. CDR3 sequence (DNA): TGCGCCAGCAGCCAACTCGGACTAGTTATCGTTCCGGAGCAGTTCTTC.

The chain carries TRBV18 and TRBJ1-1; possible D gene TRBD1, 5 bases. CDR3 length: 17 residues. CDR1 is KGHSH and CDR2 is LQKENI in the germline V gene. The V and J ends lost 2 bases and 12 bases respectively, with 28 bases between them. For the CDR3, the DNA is TGTGCCAGCTCACCAAGCGGGACCGCTTTTATAGCGCCGGGGTCTTTCTTT. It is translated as CASSPSGTAFIAPGSFF. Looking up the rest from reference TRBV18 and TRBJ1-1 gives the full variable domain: NAGVMQNPRHLVRRRGQEARLRCSPMKGHSHVYWYRQLPEEGLKFMVYLQKENIIDESGMPKERFSAEFPKEGPSILRIQQVVRGDSAAYFCASSPSGTAFIAPGSFFGQGTRLTVV.

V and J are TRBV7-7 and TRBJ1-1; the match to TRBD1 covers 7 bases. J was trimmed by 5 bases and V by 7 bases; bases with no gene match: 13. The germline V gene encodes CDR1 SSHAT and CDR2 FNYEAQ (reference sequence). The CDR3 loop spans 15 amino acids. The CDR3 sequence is CASTRFEGARTEAFF. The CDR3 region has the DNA TGTGCCAGCACCCGCTTCGAGGGGGCGAGGACTGAAGCTTTCTTT.

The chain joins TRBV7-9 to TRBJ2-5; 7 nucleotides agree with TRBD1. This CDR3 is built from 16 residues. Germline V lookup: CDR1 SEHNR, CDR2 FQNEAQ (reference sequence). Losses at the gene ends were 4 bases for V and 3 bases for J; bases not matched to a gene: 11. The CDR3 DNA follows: TGTGCCAGCAGCTCAACCCCGACAGGGTGGGAAGAGACCCAGTACTTC. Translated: CASSSTPTGWEETQYF.